The text below deals with one TCR beta chain. What it binds is unknown. This sample stems from a study of graft-versus-host responses after intestinal transplantation. Background on the study: All recipients were transplanted with multivisceral, liver-intestinal, or isolated intestinal grafts.

Generated by immunoSEQ multiplex PCR, the TCRdb table keeps only in-frame clones and is missing some. This sample has 40,000 to 60,000 clones; about four fifths occur once, and the top ten carry over 0.45%. This CDR3 is 15 amino acids long. V was pared by 6 bases and J by 3 bases, with 17 bases between. Germline loops: CDR1 MNHEY, CDR2 SMNVEV (reference sequence). This clonotype was sampled from a human donor who was the organ donor for an intestinal transplant. The specimen comprised unstimulated CD4+ T cells sorted from spleen or lymph node cells, sampled before transplant. This chain connects TRBV27 to TRBJ1-2; tentative D call: TRBD1 (6 bases). CDR3 loop: CASRDDRPGDYGYTF. The DNA for the CDR3 is TGTGCCAGCAGGGACGACAGGCCCGGGGACTATGGCTACACCTTC.